Listed below are T cell receptor beta chains from one sample, sequenced in a study of blood T cell repertoires in COVID-19. Here immunoSEQ multiplex PCR was the method, and the copy in TCRdb shows in-frame clones only, minus some. The sample holds 200,000 to 250,000 clones, 88% seen once. The sample was peripheral blood. All receptors come from a woman aged 55-70 years with acute or convalescent COVID-19. The CDR3 runs from the conserved cysteine through the conserved F or W. A D gene is named only where the DNA matches it firmly. The size of a clone is reported for some rows only, either as once, few or many, or as a class for expanded clones.

d_call	v_call	j_call	clone_size	cdr3_aa	cdr3_nt
-	TRBV2	TRBJ1-2	-	CASRKIGDGYTF	TGTGCCAGCAGAAAAATAGGGGATGGCTACACCTTC
-	TRBV6-5	TRBJ1-3	-	CASSYQGLSGNTIYF	TGTGCCAGCAGTTACCAGGGGTTATCTGGAAACACCATATATTTT
TRBD2	TRBV24-1	TRBJ2-1	-	CATSDPLAGIYNEQFF	TGTGCCACCAGTGATCCCTTAGCGGGCATTTACAATGAGCAGTTCTTC
-	TRBV27	TRBJ2-6	once	CASSQGTGANVLTF	TGTGCCAGCAGTCAGGGAACTGGGGCCAACGTCCTGACTTTC
-	TRBV6-2/TRBV6-3	TRBJ2-7	-	CASSYGGSYLSYEQYF	TGTGCCAGCAGTTACGGAGGGTCTTACCTCTCCTACGAGCAGTACTTC
TRBD1	TRBV6-5	TRBJ2-7	once	CASSYSGTGVYEQYF	TGTGCCAGCAGTTACTCCGGGACAGGGGTCTACGAGCAGTACTTC
-	TRBV2	TRBJ1-5	once	CASTPGNQPQHF	TGTGCCAGCACACCAGGCAATCAGCCCCAGCATTTT
TRBD2	TRBV4-2	TRBJ2-3	-	CASSQAMTSGGLDTQYF	TGTGCCAGCAGCCAAGCGATGACTAGCGGGGGGCTGGATACGCAGTATTTT
TRBD1	TRBV28	TRBJ1-4	-	CASRGQGALNEKLFF	TGTGCCAGCAGGGGACAGGGCGCCCTTAATGAAAAACTGTTTTTT
-	TRBV7-9	TRBJ2-5	-	CASSATPRFQETQYF	TGTGCCAGCAGCGCAACCCCGAGGTTCCAAGAGACCCAGTACTTC
-	TRBV28	TRBJ1-2	-	CASSTGQFNYGYTF	TGTGCCAGCAGCACTGGACAGTTTAACTATGGCTACACCTTC
TRBD1	TRBV6-6	TRBJ2-7	-	CASSSATGLVYEQYF	TGTGCCAGCAGTTCCGCGACAGGGCTAGTTTACGAGCAGTACTTC
TRBD1	TRBV24-1	TRBJ2-2	-	CATRGTGRTGELFF	TGTGCCACCAGAGGGACAGGGCGGACCGGGGAGCTGTTTTTT
-	TRBV28	TRBJ1-6	-	CASSRDIAAPLHF	TGTGCCAGCAGCCGGGACATCGCAGCACCCCTCCACTTT
TRBD1	TRBV7-8	TRBJ1-1	once	CASIMTGLNTEAFF	TGTGCCAGCATCATGACAGGGCTAAACACTGAAGCTTTCTTT
-	TRBV3-1/TRBV3-2	TRBJ2-7	once	CASSQLSGDGQYF	TGTGCCAGCAGCCAACTGTCGGGGGACGGGCAGTACTTC
-	TRBV6-2/TRBV6-3	TRBJ2-1	-	CASSSGSAQFF	TGTGCCAGCAGTTCTGGTAGCGCGCAGTTCTTC
-	TRBV6-7	TRBJ2-7	-	CASSPRVGDYEQYF	TGTGCCAGCAGCCCTAGGGTGGGAGACTACGAGCAGTACTTC
-	TRBV6-2/TRBV6-3	TRBJ1-1	-	CASSSQGRNTEAFF	TGTGCCAGCAGTTCACAGGGACGGAACACTGAAGCTTTCTTT
-	TRBV4-2	TRBJ2-7	-	CASSQGTDYEQYF	TGTGCCAGCAGCCAAGGGACAGACTACGAGCAGTACTTC
TRBD1	TRBV24-1	TRBJ2-3	-	CATSDLGQGAGDTQYF	TGTGCCACCAGTGATTTAGGACAGGGGGCTGGGGATACGCAGTATTTT
-	TRBV5-6	TRBJ2-5	few	CASSLTGHQETQYF	TGTGCCAGCAGCTTGACAGGTCACCAAGAGACCCAGTACTTC
-	TRBV5-6	TRBJ2-5	-	CASVQVGQETQYF	TGTGCCAGCGTTCAGGTGGGCCAAGAGACCCAGTACTTC
-	TRBV19	TRBJ2-5	-	CASSALGGPPETQYF	TGTGCCAGTAGTGCTTTGGGCGGGCCCCCAGAGACCCAGTACTTC
TRBD1	TRBV10-1	TRBJ1-1	few	CASSESGQGITEAFF	TGCGCCAGCAGTGAGTCAGGACAGGGGATCACTGAAGCTTTCTTT
-	TRBV2	TRBJ2-1	few	CASSGTGDNEQFF	TGTGCCAGCAGCGGGACTGGGGACAATGAGCAGTTCTTC
TRBD1	TRBV28	TRBJ1-2	few	CASSLWDRSYGYTF	TGTGCCAGCAGTTTGTGGGACAGGAGCTATGGCTACACCTTC
TRBD2	TRBV19	TRBJ2-2	-	CASSWRGGANTGELFF	TGTGCCAGTAGTTGGCGGGGGGGCGCGAACACCGGGGAGCTGTTTTTT
-	TRBV4-2	TRBJ2-5	-	CASSQDQLGGTQYF	TGTGCCAGCAGCCAAGACCAGCTGGGGGGGACCCAGTACTTC
-	TRBV5-1	TRBJ1-6	-	CASSRQVGNSPLHF	TGCGCCAGCAGCCGGCAGGTCGGTAATTCACCCCTCCACTTT
-	TRBV29-1	TRBJ2-7	-	CSVVSPSYEQYF	TGCAGCGTTGTTAGCCCCTCCTACGAGCAGTACTTC
-	TRBV6-6	TRBJ2-1	-	CASSYSASNEQFF	TGTGCCAGCAGTTACTCCGCCAGCAATGAGCAGTTCTTC
-	TRBV11-2	TRBJ1-2	once	CASSLIQGGYGYTF	TGTGCCAGCAGCCTAATCCAGGGCGGCTATGGCTACACCTTC
TRBD2	TRBV30	TRBJ2-3	-	CAWERTPGLAATPTDTQYF	TGTGCCTGGGAAAGAACGCCAGGACTAGCGGCAACACCCACGGATACGCAGTATTTT
TRBD1	TRBV5-4	TRBJ2-2	-	CASTTGGRRTGELFF	TGTGCCAGCACCACAGGGGGCCGAAGGACCGGGGAGCTGTTTTTT
-	TRBV6-5	TRBJ1-1	-	CASSYSTVNTEAFF	TGTGCCAGCAGTTACTCCACAGTGAACACTGAAGCTTTCTTT
-	TRBV5-1	TRBJ2-7	-	CASKHPTVDEQYF	TGCGCCAGCAAGCACCCTACAGTCGACGAGCAGTACTTC
-	TRBV3-1/TRBV3-2	TRBJ1-4	few	CASSLRTANEKLFF	TGTGCCAGCAGCCTAAGGACAGCTAATGAAAAACTGTTTTTT
TRBD1	TRBV11-2	TRBJ2-3	-	CASRLTTGVRADTQYF	TGTGCCAGCAGGTTAACTACAGGGGTCCGGGCAGATACGCAGTATTTT
TRBD2	TRBV6-5	TRBJ2-5	-	CAIRLAGETQYF	TGTGCCATTCGACTAGCGGGAGAGACCCAGTACTTC
-	TRBV19	TRBJ1-5	few	CASSIVQGRGPQHF	TGTGCCAGTAGTATAGTCCAGGGGCGAGGGCCCCAGCATTTT
-	TRBV5-4	TRBJ1-1	-	CASSSPRAPEAFF	TGTGCCAGCAGCTCGCCCAGGGCTCCTGAAGCTTTCTTT
-	TRBV6-4	TRBJ1-5	-	CASRTLGLDLDQPQHF	TGTGCCAGCAGGACTTTGGGACTAGACCTAGATCAGCCCCAGCATTTT
-	TRBV7-9	TRBJ1-1	-	CASSLFKGIVTEAFF	TGTGCCAGCAGCTTGTTTAAGGGGATCGTGACTGAAGCTTTCTTT
TRBD1	TRBV28	TRBJ1-5	-	CASSLDREGGANRINQPQHF	TGTGCCAGCAGTTTAGACAGGGAAGGAGGGGCCAATAGGATCAATCAGCCCCAGCATTTT
TRBD1	TRBV30	TRBJ1-4	-	CAWSRTGDEKLFF	TGTGCCTGGTCACGGACAGGGGACGAAAAACTGTTTTTT
-	TRBV27	TRBJ2-6	-	CATGVGFGANVLTF	TGTGCCACAGGGGTCGGTTTTGGGGCCAACGTCCTGACTTTC
TRBD1	TRBV19	TRBJ2-3	-	CASSSPGTGSGATQYF	TGTGCCAGTAGTAGTCCTGGGACAGGGAGTGGGGCTACGCAGTATTTT
TRBD1	TRBV9	TRBJ1-1	once	CASSVYSGQAGTEAFF	TGTGCCAGCAGCGTATATTCGGGACAGGCGGGCACTGAAGCTTTCTTT
-	TRBV7-8	TRBJ2-2	-	CASSLARGTGELFF	TGTGCCAGCAGCTTAGCTAGGGGAACCGGGGAGCTGTTTTTT
TRBD1	TRBV5-4	TRBJ1-1	-	CASRQMTGINTEAFF	TGTGCCAGCAGACAAATGACAGGGATCAACACTGAAGCTTTCTTT